What follows are 30 T cell receptor beta chains derived from one specimen sequenced in a study of blood T cell repertoires in COVID-19. The data were produced by immunoSEQ multiplex PCR, yet TCRdb's version contains in-frame clones alone and is incomplete. The sample lists 200,000 to 250,000 clones, over 75% occurring once. Sequenced input: PBMCs or T cells enriched from blood (not recorded which). The receptors were gathered from a woman in her twenties or thirties who had been exposed to COVID-19.

The chain's CDR3 is CASSFDRGRADTQYF. CDR3 in DNA: TGTGCCAGCAGCTTTGACAGGGGACGAGCAGATACGCAGTATTTT. This sequence joins TRBV7-2 and TRBJ2-3; 8 nucleotides agree with TRBD1. The CDR3 contains 15 residues. CDR1 SGHTA and CDR2 FQGNSA come from the germline V gene. V lost 3 bases to trimming and J lost 4 bases; unmatched junction nucleotides: 6.

The V gene is TRBV7-9, the J gene TRBJ1-2, with 10 positions matching TRBD1. The length of the CDR3 is 13 residues. V was pared by 5 bases and J by 8 bases, with 5 bases of the junction left unmatched. Germline values: CDR1 SEHNR, CDR2 FQNEAQ (reference sequence). CDR3 DNA: TGTGCCAGCAGCCCCGACAGGGGGCCGGGCTACACCTTC. Amino acids: CASSPDRGPGYTF.

The sample holds one count of this clone. The J gene is TRBJ1-2, the V gene TRBV2; D uncertain. Per the germline V gene, CDR1 is SNHLY and CDR2 is FYNNEI. CDR3 length: 13 residues. Trimming pared 4 bases from V and 4 bases from J, leaving 10 bases between. Written as DNA, the CDR3 is TGTGCCAGCAGTGTATACCCTACCTATGGCTACACCTTC. Protein product: CASSVYPTYGYTF.

V gene TRBV18 combines with J gene TRBJ2-7; TRBD1 agrees at 9 bases. The junction had 7 bases not matched to a gene; V was cut back by 5 bases and J by 5 bases. The CDR3 loop spans 14 amino acids. Per germline, CDR1 KGHSH and CDR2 LQKENI. CDR3 amino acids: CASSTGTGFDEQYF. In DNA, the CDR3 is TGTGCCAGCTCAACCGGGACAGGGTTCGACGAGCAGTACTTC.

The chain uses TRBV30 and TRBJ1-1, with 7 nucleotides matching TRBD1. The length of the CDR3 is 12 residues. Germline V lookup: CDR1 GTSNPN, CDR2 SVGIG (reference sequence). Trimming at V came to 1 base and at J to 8 bases, leaving 4 bases not matched to a gene. As DNA, the CDR3 is TGTGCCTGGAGTGCAGGGGGACACGAAGCTTTCTTT. This gives the protein CAWSAGGHEAFF.

The rearrangement joins TRBV28 to TRBJ1-5; tentatively, D is TRBD1 (5 bases). The CDR3 has 15 residues. The germline V and J ends were trimmed by 2 bases and 6 bases, with 14 bases remaining between them. Germline loops: CDR1 MDHEN, CDR2 SYDVKM. CDR3 in DNA: TGTGCCAGCAGTTTAGTAGGACAACTGAGTCAGCCCCAGCATTTT. Its translation: CASSLVGQLSQPQHF.

The CDR3 DNA sequence: TGTGCCAGCTCATCCAGGACAGGGTATGACTATGGCTACACCTTC. Protein sequence: CASSSRTGYDYGYTF. The chain carries TRBV18 and TRBJ1-2; 8 positions agree with TRBD1. Germline CDR1 reads KGHSH; CDR2 reads LQKENI. V lost 5 bases to trimming and J lost 3 bases; unmatched junction nucleotides: 8. The CDR3 length is 15 residues. Full variable domain (outside the CDR3, taken from reference TRBV18 and TRBJ1-2): NAGVMQNPRHLVRRRGQEARLRCSPMKGHSHVYWYRQLPEEGLKFMVYLQKENIIDESGMPKERFSAEFPKEGPSILRIQQVVRGDSAAYFCASSSRTGYDYGYTFGSGTRLTVV.

The gene calls are TRBV12-5 and TRBJ2-7; TRBD1 agrees at 9 bases. From germline, CDR1 is LGHNT and CDR2 FRNRAP. CDR3 length equals 16 residues. V shed 0 bases, J shed 9 bases, and the junction held 12 bases outside the gene matches. The DNA for the CDR3 is TGTGCTAGTGGTTTGGTAATGGGACAGGGACCTCGGGGGCAGTACTTC. Amino acids: CASGLVMGQGPRGQYF.

This clone turned up a few times. The chain couples TRBV2 to TRBJ1-6; D not certain. The length of the CDR3 is 14 residues. V lost 5 bases and J lost 6, with 11 bases in between. The V gene's germline CDR1 is SNHLY and CDR2 FYNNEI. The CDR3 region has the DNA TGTGCCAGCAGTCCCCGACAAGCTAATTCACCCCTCCACTTT. Its translation: CASSPRQANSPLHF. The entire variable domain, with the rest obtained from reference TRBV2 and TRBJ1-6, is as follows: EPEVTQTPSHQVTQMGQEVILRCVPISNHLYFYWYRQILGQKVEFLVSFYNNEISEKSEIFDDQFSVERPDGSNFTLKIRSTKLEDSAMYFCASSPRQANSPLHFGNGTRLTVT.

The rearrangement links TRBV9 to TRBJ2-3; D may be TRBD2 (5 bases). Germline V lookup: CDR1 SGDLS, CDR2 YYNGEE. This CDR3 has 16 residues. V was pared by 0 bases and J by 0 bases, with 11 bases between. CDR3 region: CASSVAGGFSTDTQYF. In DNA, the CDR3 is TGTGCCAGCAGCGTAGCTGGCGGGTTTAGCACAGATACGCAGTATTTT.

The chain joins TRBV4-1 to TRBJ2-1, with TRBD2 matching 12 bases. V trimming: 0 bases; J trimming: 9 bases; junction bases outside the gene matches: 12. The CDR3 totals 18 residues. The germline V gene has CDR1 MGHRA and CDR2 YSYEKL. The CDR3 loop is CASSQDRVLAGGPIEQFF. CDR3 nucleotide sequence: TGCGCCAGCAGCCAAGATAGGGTTCTAGCGGGAGGGCCGATTGAGCAGTTCTTC.

This clone has just one count. The chain couples TRBV28 to TRBJ1-5; D is unresolved. Germline V gene sequence: CDR1 MDHEN, CDR2 SYDVKM. The CDR3 spans 12 residues. V lost 4 bases and J lost 4, with 5 bases in between. CDR3 protein: CASSSRNQPQHF. The CDR3 nucleotides are TGTGCCAGCAGTTCTAGGAATCAGCCCCAGCATTTT.

This sequence joins TRBV9 and TRBJ1-4; 12 bases line up with TRBD1. The trim removed 1 base at V and 3 bases at J, leaving 7 bases unmatched. The CDR3 totals 18 residues. Germline-derived CDR1 and CDR2 are SGDLS and YYNGEE. CDR3 protein: CASSVTPGQGASNEKLFF. The CDR3 nucleotides are TGTGCCAGCAGCGTAACCCCGGGACAGGGGGCATCTAATGAAAAACTGTTTTTT.

The chain combines TRBV5-6 with TRBJ2-5; possible D gene TRBD2, 7 bases. The CDR3 extends over 18 amino acids. With 2 bases removed from V and 4 bases from J, the gap between germline ends came to 24 bases. Germline CDR1 SGHDT, CDR2 YYEEEE. CDR3 residues: CASSFLGLAVRGGETQYF. CDR3 coding DNA: TGTGCCAGCAGCTTCCTGGGGCTAGCGGTACGAGGGGGAGAGACCCAGTACTTC.

The chain carries TRBV28 and TRBJ2-1, with 8 bases identical to TRBD2. CDR1 MDHEN and CDR2 SYDVKM come from the germline V gene. The junction had 8 bases not matched to a gene; V was cut back by 4 bases and J by 0 bases. The CDR3 covers 17 residues. The DNA of the CDR3 is TGTGCCAGCAGTTCCCCAATAGCGGGACGCTCCTACAATGAGCAGTTCTTC. Encoded protein: CASSSPIAGRSYNEQFF.

The chain recombines TRBV24-1 with TRBJ2-3; 8 nucleotides agree with TRBD2. Per the germline V gene, CDR1 is KGHDR and CDR2 is SFDVKD. The CDR3 runs to 14 residues. With 4 bases clipped from V and 7 bases from J, the junction kept 6 bases outside the gene matches. The CDR3 loop is CATSDPTGGYTQYF. CDR3 DNA: TGTGCCACCAGTGACCCGACGGGAGGGTATACGCAGTATTTT.

The chain joins TRBV18 to TRBJ1-1; 10 positions match TRBD1. The V and J ends lost 3 bases and 7 bases, in that order; junction bases with no gene match: 8. Germline values: CDR1 KGHSH, CDR2 LQKENI. The CDR3 runs to 15 residues. In DNA, the CDR3 is TGTGCCAGCTCACCTCCGGGACAGGGGCGGGATGAAGCTTTCTTT. Amino acids: CASSPPGQGRDEAFF. Looking up the rest from reference TRBV18 and TRBJ1-1 gives the full variable domain: NAGVMQNPRHLVRRRGQEARLRCSPMKGHSHVYWYRQLPEEGLKFMVYLQKENIIDESGMPKERFSAEFPKEGPSILRIQQVVRGDSAAYFCASSPPGQGRDEAFFGQGTRLTVV.

The genes are TRBV13 and TRBJ2-4; D uncertain. Germline V gene lookup returns CDR1 PRHDT and CDR2 FYEKMQ (reference sequence). The ends were cut back, 2 bases at V and 5 bases at J, with 4 bases in the middle. This CDR3 is built from 12 residues. CDR3 loop: CASSLPENIQYF. DNA of the CDR3: TGTGCCAGCAGCTTACCGGAAAACATTCAGTACTTC.

In its sample, this clone was seen once. The chain employs TRBV5-6 and TRBJ2-3; maybe TRBD2 (5 bases). The length of the CDR3 is 16 residues. Germline values: CDR1 SGHDT, CDR2 YYEEEE. V shed 0 bases and J shed 2 bases, with 13 bases lying between them. The CDR3 reads CASSLESDLSTDTQYF. DNA for the CDR3: TGTGCCAGCAGCTTGGAATCGGACTTATCCACAGATACGCAGTATTTT.

V is TRBV6-5 and J is TRBJ1-5; a weak D match, TRBD1 (5 bases). From germline, CDR1 is MNHEY and CDR2 SVGAGI. CDR3 length: 14 amino acids. V was clipped by 7 bases and J by 5 bases, with 15 bases between them. This CDR3 reads CASIRAGSHQPQHF. For the CDR3, the DNA is TGTGCCAGCATTAGAGCAGGGTCCCATCAGCCCCAGCATTTT.

This clone came up a few times. This chain joins TRBV19 and TRBJ1-3; D not resolved. Trimming cost V 8 bases and J 2 bases, with 10 bases left between them. The V gene's germline CDR1 is LNHDA and CDR2 SQIVND (reference sequence). This CDR3 has 13 amino acids. The CDR3 DNA is TGTGCCAGTGGTCGGCAGGCTGGAAACACCATATATTTT. Its protein product is CASGRQAGNTIYF.

The rearrangement joins TRBV7-8 to TRBJ1-5, with D tentatively TRBD1 (5 bases). The ends were cut back, 8 bases at V and 3 bases at J, with 11 bases in the middle. The CDR3 is 13 amino acids. CDR1 is SGHVS and CDR2 is FQNEAQ in the germline V gene. The CDR3 sequence: CASGGLVNQPQHF. In DNA form, the CDR3 reads TGTGCCAGCGGGGGGTTGGTCAATCAGCCCCAGCATTTT.

V is TRBV28 and J is TRBJ2-1, with D possibly being TRBD2 (5 bases). Germline V CDR1 and CDR2: MDHEN, SYDVKM. The CDR3 is 13 residues long. V gave up 1 base and J gave up 8 bases, with 9 bases separating them. CDR3 nucleotides: TGTGCCAGCAGTTTATTCCTAGCCCATGAGCAGTTCTTC. This gives the protein CASSLFLAHEQFF.

The chain has TRBV19 and TRBJ1-2; 10 bases agree with TRBD1. Germline V gene data show CDR1 as LNHDA and CDR2 as SQIVND (reference sequence). The ends lost 6 bases at V and 4 bases at J; junction bases unmatched: 8. The CDR3 runs to 15 residues. DNA for the CDR3: TGTGCCAGTAGCCATGGGACAGGGGAATTCTATGGCTACACCTTC. Encoded protein: CASSHGTGEFYGYTF.

The chain couples TRBV12-5 to TRBJ2-2; TRBD1 matches 7 bases. Per germline, CDR1 LGHNT and CDR2 FRNRAP. With V trimmed by 5 bases and J by 1 base, 13 bases remained unmatched. This CDR3 is 18 amino acids long. As DNA, the CDR3 is TGTGCTAGTGGTCCGAGGACAGGACCTAATTTGAACACCGGGGAGCTGTTTTTT. Its protein product is CASGPRTGPNLNTGELFF. Variable domain in full (rest from reference TRBV12-5 and TRBJ2-2): DARVTQTPRHKVTEMGQEVTMRCQPILGHNTVFWYRQTMMQGLELLAYFRNRAPLDDSGMPKDRFSAEMPDATLATLKIQPSEPRDSAVYFCASGPRTGPNLNTGELFFGEGSRLTVL.

In its sample, this clone was seen a few times. The V and J genes are TRBV28 and TRBJ1-6; 12 bases align to TRBD1. Germline V gives CDR1 MDHEN, CDR2 SYDVKM. Unmatched junction bases numbered 3, after V lost 6 bases and J lost 9 bases. This CDR3 spans 14 amino acids. The CDR3 nucleotides read TGTGCCAGCAGCAGGGACAGGGGGCCTTCACCCCTCCACTTT. The encoded protein is CASSRDRGPSPLHF. Filled out from reference TRBV28 and TRBJ1-6, the complete variable domain reads DVKVTQSSRYLVKRTGEKVFLECVQDMDHENMFWYRQDPGLGLRLIYFSYDVKMKEKGDIPEGYSVSREKKERFSLILESASTNQTSMYLCASSRDRGPSPLHFGNGTRLTVT.

This clone was counted once. This chain uses TRBV7-9 with TRBJ2-1; D might be TRBD2 (5 bases). The CDR3 totals 13 residues. Germline loops: CDR1 SEHNR, CDR2 FQNEAQ (reference sequence). V dropped 0 bases and J dropped 10 bases, with 10 bases sitting between them. CDR3 sequence (DNA): TGTGCCAGCAGCTTAGCGGGAGTTGGAGAGCAGTTCTTC. Translation: CASSLAGVGEQFF.

The V gene is TRBV30, the J gene TRBJ1-6, with D tentatively TRBD1 (5 bases). This CDR3 has 13 amino acids. The ends were cut back, 2 bases at V and 7 bases at J, with 9 bases in the middle. CDR1 and CDR2 (germline): GTSNPN, SVGIG (reference sequence). CDR3: CAWSLDSNSPLHF. In DNA form, the CDR3 reads TGTGCCTGGAGTCTCGACAGCAATTCACCCCTCCACTTT. The full variable domain, with the rest looked up from reference TRBV30 and TRBJ1-6, is SQTIHQWPATLVQPVGSPLSLECTVEGTSNPNLYWYRQAAGRGLQLLFYSVGIGQISSEVPQNLSASRPQDRQFILSSKKLLLSDSGFYLCAWSLDSNSPLHFGNGTRLTVT.

The chain joins TRBV5-6 to TRBJ1-2; TRBD1 aligns across 7 bases. The ends lost 0 bases at V and 9 bases at J; junction bases unmatched: 8. This CDR3 has 14 residues. CDR1 is SGHDT and CDR2 is YYEEEE in the germline V gene. The CDR3 sequence: CASSLVSGGISYTF. CDR3 nucleotide sequence: TGTGCCAGCAGCTTGGTCTCAGGGGGAATTAGCTACACCTTC.

This chain connects TRBV4-1 to TRBJ2-7; TRBD2 matches 11 bases. The CDR3 length is 16 residues. Per the germline V gene, CDR1 is MGHRA and CDR2 is YSYEKL. Losses at the gene ends were 0 bases for V and 6 bases for J; bases not matched to a gene: 7. CDR3 region: CASSQDGTSGTSEQYF. The CDR3 nucleotides are TGCGCCAGCAGCCAAGATGGGACTAGCGGAACCTCCGAGCAGTACTTC.